This paragraph reports one T cell receptor (beta chain). TCRdb's table, derived via immunoSEQ multiplex PCR, lists solely in-frame clones and lacks some. The sample carries fewer than 250,000 clones, 86% recorded once. The data belong to a study of blood T cell repertoires in COVID-19. Study at large: Collection of acute and convalescent COVID-19 samples took place in the United States, Italy and Spain.

The sequencing sample was made of peripheral blood. The TCR originated in a woman aged 60-70 years who had recovered from COVID-19.

The CDR3 nucleotides read TGTGCCAGCAGCGTAGGGGGACTAACCTACGAGCAGTACTTC. It encodes CASSVGGLTYEQYF. The gene calls are TRBV9 and TRBJ2-7, with 7 positions matching TRBD2. Germline V gene data show CDR1 as SGDLS and CDR2 as YYNGEE. CDR3 length: 14 residues. V trimming: 0 bases; J trimming: 2 bases; junction bases outside the gene matches: 2.